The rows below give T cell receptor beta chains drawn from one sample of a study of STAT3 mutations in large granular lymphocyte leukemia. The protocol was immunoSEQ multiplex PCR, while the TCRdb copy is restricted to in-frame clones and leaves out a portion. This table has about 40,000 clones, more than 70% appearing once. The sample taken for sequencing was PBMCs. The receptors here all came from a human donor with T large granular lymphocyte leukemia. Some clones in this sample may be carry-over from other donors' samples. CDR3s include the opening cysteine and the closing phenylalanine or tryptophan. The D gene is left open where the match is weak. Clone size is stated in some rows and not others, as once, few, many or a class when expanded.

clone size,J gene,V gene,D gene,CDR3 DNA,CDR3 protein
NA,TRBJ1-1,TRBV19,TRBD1,TGTGCCAGTAGTATAGGTCCACAGGGGATGTGGGCCACTGAAGCTTTCTTT,CASSIGPQGMWATEAFF
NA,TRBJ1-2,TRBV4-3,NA,TGCGCCAGCAGCCAGAGTGGCGTTCGAGGCTACACCTTC,CASSQSGVRGYTF
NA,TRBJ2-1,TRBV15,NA,TGTGCCACCAGCGGATTGAACGGCAATGAGCAGTTCTTC,CATSGLNGNEQFF
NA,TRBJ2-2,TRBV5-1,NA,TGCGCCAGCAGATTAGATCAGGTCGGGGAGCTGTTTTTT,CASRLDQVGELFF
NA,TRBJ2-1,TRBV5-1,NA,TGCGCCAGCAGCTCCGCGCTAGACTATGAGCAGTTCTTC,CASSSALDYEQFF
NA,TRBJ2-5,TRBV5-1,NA,TGCGCCAGCAGCCAGGAGGGGCATCCCCAAGAGACCCAGTACTTC,CASSQEGHPQETQYF
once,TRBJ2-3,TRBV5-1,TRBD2,TGCGCCAGCAGAACCGACGGGAGGGTTACAGATACGCAGTATTTT,CASRTDGRVTDTQYF
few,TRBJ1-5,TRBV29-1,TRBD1,TGCAGCGTTGGGGGACAGGATCCCAATCAGCCCCAGCATTTT,CSVGGQDPNQPQHF
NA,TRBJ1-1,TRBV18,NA,TGTGCCAGCTCACCACCCGGAGGGTACACTGAAGCTTTCTTT,CASSPPGGYTEAFF
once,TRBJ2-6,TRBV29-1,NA,TGCAGCGCTACAAGGTCTGGGGCCAACGTCCTGACTTTC,CSATRSGANVLTF
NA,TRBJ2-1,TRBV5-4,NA,TGTGCCAGCAGCATAATAGGTCCCCACAATGAGCAGTTCTTC,CASSIIGPHNEQFF
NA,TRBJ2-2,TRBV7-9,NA,TGTGCCAGCAGCTTAGGCATACCAGTAACCAACACCGGGGAGCTGTTTTTT,CASSLGIPVTNTGELFF
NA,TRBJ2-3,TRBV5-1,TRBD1,TGCGCCAGCAGCTTGAGGGGGACAGGGCCAGATACGCAGTATTTT,CASSLRGTGPDTQYF
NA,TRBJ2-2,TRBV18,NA,TGTGCCAGCTCACCACTAGTTACCGGGGAGCTGTTTTTT,CASSPLVTGELFF
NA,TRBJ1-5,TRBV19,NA,TGTGCCAGTAGTAAACCCAGCAATCAGCCCCAGCATTTT,CASSKPSNQPQHF
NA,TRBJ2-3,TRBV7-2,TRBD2,TGTGCCAGCAGCCCCCCCTCACTAGCGGCACGCACAGATACGCAGTATTTT,CASSPPSLAARTDTQYF